This T cell receptor (beta chain) emerged from a study of T cell responses to AZD1222 COVID-19 vaccine. Findings and limits, study-wide: The study found vaccine-associated CD4 TCRs spanning spike, dominant at 160-218 and 743-854. With two AZD1222 doses given, Spike-specific TCR breadth and depth both rose.

With regard to this clone: Its antigen is not known.

CDR3 size: 13 residues. The germline V and J ends were trimmed by 1 base and 9 bases, with 7 bases remaining between them. Germline values: CDR1 SGHAT, CDR2 FQNNGV. TCRdb's copy holds only in-frame clones and misses some; the assay was immunoSEQ multiplex PCR. The sample records approximately 200,000 clones, approximately 91% being singletons. Pooling was applied to second doses at about 4 or about 12 weeks. Here the sequenced sample was peripheral blood, taken 28 days after the second AZD1222 dose. The J gene is TRBJ1-6, the V gene TRBV11-2; D is undetermined. The clonotype was recovered from an adult who received the AZD1222 COVID-19 vaccine. CDR3 nucleotide sequence: TGTGCCAGCAGCTTAGTGGGCGTTTCACCCCTCCACTTT. Its protein product is CASSLVGVSPLHF.